The 30 T cell receptor beta chains reported below all come from one sample, sequenced in a study of cytomegalovirus exposure and HLA in healthy donors. This table comes from immunoSEQ multiplex PCR, and its TCRdb copy is limited to in-frame clones, with some not included. This sample has some 120,000 clones, with about nine tenths found just once. The sample consisted of PBMCs. The receptors derive from a woman between 18 and 30 years old in good health and CMV-seronegative.

The chain has TRBV28 and TRBJ1-5; 7 nucleotides agree with TRBD1. CDR3 length: 18 residues. With V trimmed by 4 bases and J by 2 bases, 14 bases remained unmatched. Germline V gene lookup returns CDR1 MDHEN and CDR2 SYDVKM. The CDR3 region has the DNA TGTGCCAGCAGTTCCCTCCCCGTTGACAGGGCCCGCAATCAGCCCCAGCATTTT. It translates to CASSSLPVDRARNQPQHF. Full variable domain (remainder filled in from reference TRBV28 and TRBJ1-5): DVKVTQSSRYLVKRTGEKVFLECVQDMDHENMFWYRQDPGLGLRLIYFSYDVKMKEKGDIPEGYSVSREKKERFSLILESASTNQTSMYLCASSSLPVDRARNQPQHFGDGTRLSIL.

This clone appeared a single time. This same CDR3 is encoded by further DNA sequences in the sample. This sequence joins TRBV5-1 and TRBJ2-1; 9 bases line up with TRBD2. J gave up 1 base and V 3 bases, and 2 bases lay outside the gene matches. Germline CDR1 is SGHRS and CDR2 is YFSETQ. This CDR3 contains 15 residues. CDR3 sequence (DNA): TGCGCCAGCAGCTCGACTAGCGGATCCTACAATGAGCAGTTCTTC. Translation: CASSSTSGSYNEQFF. The variable domain in full, completed from reference TRBV5-1 and TRBJ2-1, reads KAGVTQTPRYLIKTRGQQVTLSCSPISGHRSVSWYQQTPGQGLQFLFEYFSETQRNKGNFPGRFSGRQFSNSRSEMNVSTLELGDSALYLCASSSTSGSYNEQFFGPGTRLTVL.

V gene TRBV5-1 combines with J gene TRBJ2-1; 8 positions agree with TRBD1. Looked up from germline, CDR1 is SGHRS and CDR2 is YFSETQ. The V segment lost 4 bases and the J segment 5 bases; nucleotides outside the gene matches: 8. CDR3 length equals 15 residues. The CDR3 loop is CASSQTGGRNNEQFF. The DNA of the CDR3 is TGCGCCAGCAGCCAAACAGGGGGGCGGAACAATGAGCAGTTCTTC.

This clone was seen a few times. This rearrangement joins TRBV7-9 to TRBJ1-1, with 9 bases identical to TRBD1. The V gene's germline CDR1 is SEHNR and CDR2 FQNEAQ (reference sequence). V lost 5 bases, J lost 7 bases, and 2 bases stayed unmatched. CDR3 length: 12 residues. CDR3: CASSQGQGEAFF. The CDR3, as DNA: TGTGCCAGCAGCCAGGGACAGGGTGAAGCTTTCTTT.

The gene calls are TRBV4-1 and TRBJ2-3; 8 bases fit TRBD1. With V trimmed by 5 bases and J by 0 bases, 4 bases remained unmatched. The germline gives CDR1 MGHRA, CDR2 YSYEKL. The CDR3 consists of 15 residues. As DNA, the CDR3 is TGCGCCAGCAGCTTCCGACAGGGGAGCACAGATACGCAGTATTTT. It specifies CASSFRQGSTDTQYF.

CDR3 in DNA: TGTGCCAGTAGTATGCAGGTAATGAACACTGAAGCTTTCTTT. Translating it yields CASSMQVMNTEAFF. The chain combines TRBV19 with TRBJ1-1; D ambiguous. This CDR3 is 14 amino acids long. Per the germline V gene, CDR1 is LNHDA and CDR2 is SQIVND (reference sequence). Trimming cost V 3 bases and J 0 bases, with 8 bases left between them.

The chain couples TRBV2 to TRBJ2-5; D possibly corresponds to TRBD1 (5 bases). V was cut by 4 bases and J by 7 bases, with 16 bases left in between. Germline assignment: CDR1 SNHLY and CDR2 FYNNEI. The CDR3 covers 14 residues. CDR3 DNA sequence: TGTGCCAGCAGTGGGTTGACAGTTCGTGGGACCCAGTACTTC. Its translation: CASSGLTVRGTQYF.

The V gene is TRBV19, the J gene TRBJ2-7; D may be TRBD1 (6 bases). Germline CDR1 reads LNHDA; CDR2 reads SQIVND (reference sequence). The germline V and J ends were trimmed by 6 bases and 5 bases, with 14 bases remaining between them. The CDR3 runs 13 residues. CDR3 sequence: CASRPPTGNEQYF. The CDR3 nucleotides read TGTGCCAGTAGACCCCCGACAGGAAACGAGCAGTACTTC. The full variable domain, rest sourced from reference TRBV19 and TRBJ2-7, is DGGITQSPKYLFRKEGQNVTLSCEQNLNHDAMYWYRQDPGQGLRLIYYSQIVNDFQKGDIAEGYSVSREKKESFPLTVTSAQKNPTAFYLCASRPPTGNEQYFGPGTRLTVT.

The gene calls are TRBV5-1 and TRBJ2-3; 10 bases match TRBD2. The trim removed 1 base at V and 2 bases at J, leaving 16 bases unmatched. The CDR3 consists of 20 residues. CDR1 and CDR2 (germline): SGHRS, YFSETQ. The CDR3 loop reads CASSLLGLAGAGLDTDTQYF. Here the CDR3 DNA reads TGCGCCAGCAGCTTGTTAGGCCTAGCGGGAGCGGGGCTTGACACAGATACGCAGTATTTT.

The chain employs TRBV7-8 and TRBJ2-3, with 8 bases identical to TRBD2. There are 16 residues in the CDR3. Germline trimming cut 0 bases from V and 0 bases from J; bases unmatched to any gene: 2. Germline V gene data show CDR1 as SGHVS and CDR2 as FQNEAQ. The chain's CDR3 is CASSLALAGSTDTQYF. The CDR3 nucleotides are TGTGCCAGCAGCTTAGCTCTAGCGGGCAGCACAGATACGCAGTATTTT.

This clone was seen a few times. The J gene is TRBJ2-7, the V gene TRBV23-1; 8 positions match TRBD1. TRBV23-1 is marked as an open reading frame, function uncertain. This CDR3 comprises 15 residues. Trimming removed 7 bases from V and 4 bases from J; junction bases left unmatched: 12. The CDR3 loop reads CASTIYSTGVYEQYF. The CDR3 DNA is TGCGCCAGCACCATCTATTCGACAGGGGTGTACGAGCAGTACTTC.

The chain combines TRBV4-1 with TRBJ2-2, with D possibly matching TRBD2 (6 bases). V was trimmed by 2 bases and J by 5 bases, leaving 6 bases between them. Germline CDR1 MGHRA, CDR2 YSYEKL. The CDR3 runs to 13 residues. CDR3 sequence reads: CASSQLATGELFF. The CDR3 DNA sequence: TGCGCCAGCAGCCAACTAGCGACCGGGGAGCTGTTTTTT.

V gene TRBV28 combines with J gene TRBJ2-1; 7 nucleotides match TRBD2. The CDR3 is 15 amino acids. Germline CDR1 reads MDHEN; CDR2 reads SYDVKM. Trimming at V came to 6 bases and at J to 5 bases, leaving 10 bases not matched to a gene. The CDR3 DNA sequence: TGTGCCAGCAGCATCCTAGCGGATCTCAACAATGAGCAGTTCTTC. It codes for CASSILADLNNEQFF.

J is TRBJ1-2 and V is TRBV5-1; TRBD1 matches 10 bases. V was clipped by 4 bases and J by 6 bases; unmatched bases: 12. From germline, CDR1 is SGHRS and CDR2 YFSETQ. The CDR3 has 16 amino acids. The CDR3 nucleotides read TGCGCCAGCAGCCCAACAGGACAGGGGGGCGCAGATGGCTACACCTTC. This sequence encodes CASSPTGQGGADGYTF. The complete variable domain, with remaining parts taken from reference TRBV5-1 and TRBJ1-2, reads KAGVTQTPRYLIKTRGQQVTLSCSPISGHRSVSWYQQTPGQGLQFLFEYFSETQRNKGNFPGRFSGRQFSNSRSEMNVSTLELGDSALYLCASSPTGQGGADGYTFGSGTRLTVV.

The chain combines TRBV30 with TRBJ2-1, with D perhaps TRBD2 (6 bases). The CDR3 sequence is 14 residues long. V dropped 5 bases and J dropped 2 bases, with 13 bases sitting between them. Germline assignment: CDR1 GTSNPN and CDR2 SVGIG (reference sequence). The CDR3 sequence is CAWASVPTYNEQFF. The DNA of the CDR3 is TGTGCCTGGGCTAGCGTTCCCACCTACAATGAGCAGTTCTTC.

The rearrangement links TRBV5-4 to TRBJ1-1; 7 bases are shared with TRBD1. This CDR3 contains 15 residues. V trimming: 4 bases; J trimming: 1 base; junction bases outside the gene matches: 7. CDR1 and CDR2 from the germline V gene are SGHNT and YYREEE (reference sequence). DNA for the CDR3: TGTGCCAGCAGCGCACCCGGGACAGCGAACACTGAAGCTTTCTTT. It yields the protein CASSAPGTANTEAFF.

The chain is built from TRBV28 and TRBJ2-7; TRBD2 might be the D (5 bases). Trimming shortened V by 6 bases and J by 2 bases, and 14 bases separated the two germline ends. The V gene's germline CDR1 is MDHEN and CDR2 SYDVKM. The CDR3 is 14 residues long. The CDR3 is CASSPDTGTYEQYF. The CDR3 nucleotides are TGTGCCAGCAGCCCAGACACGGGAACCTACGAGCAGTACTTC.

This clone has only a few counts. The chain combines TRBV10-1 with TRBJ2-6, with 7 bases that match TRBD2. J lost 2 bases, V lost 5 bases, and 0 bases had no gene match. The CDR3 consists of 14 residues. CDR1 WNHNN and CDR2 SYGVQD come from the germline V gene (reference sequence). This chain's CDR3 is CASSSGTGANVLTF. As DNA, the CDR3 is TGCGCCAGCAGTAGCGGGACTGGGGCCAACGTCCTGACTTTC.

This sequence joins TRBV7-2 and TRBJ2-7; TRBD2 is a possible D gene (5 bases). CDR1 is SGHTA and CDR2 is FQGNSA in the germline V gene. CDR3 length equals 15 residues. V was pared by 3 bases and J by 0 bases, with 12 bases between. CDR3 sequence: CASSFDLTISYEQYF. The DNA of the CDR3 is TGTGCCAGCAGCTTCGACTTGACTATCTCCTACGAGCAGTACTTC.

The gene calls are TRBV11-3 and TRBJ1-1, with D maybe TRBD1 (5 bases). Germline V gene sequence: CDR1 SGHNT, CDR2 YENEEA. The CDR3 length is 15 residues. V was trimmed by 4 bases and J by 1 base, leaving 13 bases between them. The CDR3 protein is CASSSAWGGNTEAFF. As DNA, the CDR3 is TGTGCCAGCAGCTCCGCCTGGGGGGGGAACACTGAAGCTTTCTTT.

The chain uses TRBV7-9 and TRBJ1-2, with 9 bases identical to TRBD1. Germline CDR1 and CDR2: SEHNR and FQNEAQ (reference sequence). The CDR3 length is 16 residues. Losses at the gene ends were 1 base for V and 1 base for J; bases not matched to a gene: 4. The CDR3 nucleotides are TGTGCCAGCAGCTTAGGAGACAGGGGGTTTAACTATGGCTACACCTTC. Its protein is CASSLGDRGFNYGYTF. Based on the CDR3 plus reference TRBV7-9 and TRBJ1-2, the full variable domain is DTGVSQNPRHKITKRGQNVTFRCDPISEHNRLYWYRQTLGQGPEFLTYFQNEAQLEKSRLLSDRFSAERPKGSFSTLEIQRTEQGDSAMYLCASSLGDRGFNYGYTFGSGTRLTVV.

This chain connects TRBV28 to TRBJ2-1; no reliable D call. CDR1 and CDR2 from the germline V gene are MDHEN and SYDVKM. Trimming removed 2 bases from V and 0 bases from J, with 11 bases in between. The CDR3 has 16 amino acids. The CDR3 sequence is CASSLQIRSSYNEQFF. Here the CDR3 DNA reads TGTGCCAGCAGTTTACAAATCCGGAGCTCCTACAATGAGCAGTTCTTC.

This chain connects TRBV28 to TRBJ2-7, with 14 positions matching TRBD2. Germline trimming cut 8 bases from V and 3 bases from J; bases unmatched to any gene: 9. The CDR3 length is 16 residues. The germline CDR1 and CDR2 sequences are MDHEN and SYDVKM. The CDR3 DNA sequence: TGTGCCAGCCAAAAGGGACTAGCGGGAGTAGGCTACGAGCAGTACTTC. This translates into CASQKGLAGVGYEQYF.

The gene calls are TRBV14 and TRBJ2-1, with a possible D match to TRBD1 (5 bases). The CDR3 totals 12 residues. CDR1 is SGHDN, CDR2 FVKESK, per germline. The V end lost 1 base, the J end lost 7 bases, and 5 bases lay between the germline ends. For the CDR3, the DNA is TGTGCCAGCAGCCAAGCAGGGAATGAGCAGTTCTTC. Residues: CASSQAGNEQFF.

CDR3 loop: CASSPGGVGELFF. CDR3 DNA: TGTGCCAGCAGCCCCGGGGGGGTCGGGGAGCTGTTTTTT. The V gene is TRBV5-4, the J gene TRBJ2-2; 8 nucleotides agree with TRBD2. Germline V gene data show CDR1 as SGHNT and CDR2 as YYREEE (reference sequence). CDR3 length: 13 amino acids. V shed 4 bases and J 7 bases; nucleotides not matched to a gene: 3.

The chain is built from TRBV2 and TRBJ1-1, with 10 nucleotides matching TRBD1. The CDR3 sequence is 15 residues long. The V segment lost 8 bases and the J segment 0 bases; nucleotides outside the gene matches: 6. Per germline, CDR1 SNHLY and CDR2 FYNNEI. The CDR3 reads CASLPGQGMNTEAFF. DNA of the CDR3: TGTGCCAGCCTCCCGGGACAGGGGATGAACACTGAAGCTTTCTTT.

This CDR3 reads CASSFQGLRPQHF. As DNA, the CDR3 is TGTGCCAGCAGTTTTCAGGGGTTACGGCCCCAGCATTTT. This sequence joins TRBV28 and TRBJ1-5, with D possibly being TRBD1 (6 bases). This CDR3 is 13 amino acids long. CDR1 MDHEN and CDR2 SYDVKM come from the germline V gene. The V end lost 3 bases, the J end lost 9 bases, and 12 bases lay between the germline ends.

This rearrangement joins TRBV2 to TRBJ2-1; a possible D gene is TRBD2 (6 bases). V was clipped by 6 bases and J by 2 bases, with 14 bases between them. Germline CDR1 is SNHLY and CDR2 is FYNNEI. The CDR3 has 15 amino acids. The CDR3 region has the DNA TGTGCCAGCAGGAGGGATAGCGGTCCCTACAATGAGCAGTTCTTC. Amino acid sequence: CASRRDSGPYNEQFF.

This rearrangement joins TRBV21-1 to TRBJ2-3; the DNA was not used to check the table's D call, TRBD2. TRBV21-1 is termed a pseudogene. The CDR3 extends over 15 amino acids. The DNA of the CDR3 is TGTGCCAGCAGCAAAGACGGCGGGAGTGGGGATACGCAGTATTTT. This sequence encodes CASSKDGGSGDTQYF.

The chain joins TRBV11-2 to TRBJ2-1; D might be TRBD1 (6 bases). Germline V CDR1 and CDR2: SGHAT, FQNNGV. The CDR3 loop spans 14 amino acids. V was cut by 5 bases and J by 8 bases, with 16 bases left in between. The DNA for the CDR3 is TGTGCCAGCAGCGTTGACAGGCCCCCCGATGAGCAGTTCTTC. This gives the protein CASSVDRPPDEQFF.